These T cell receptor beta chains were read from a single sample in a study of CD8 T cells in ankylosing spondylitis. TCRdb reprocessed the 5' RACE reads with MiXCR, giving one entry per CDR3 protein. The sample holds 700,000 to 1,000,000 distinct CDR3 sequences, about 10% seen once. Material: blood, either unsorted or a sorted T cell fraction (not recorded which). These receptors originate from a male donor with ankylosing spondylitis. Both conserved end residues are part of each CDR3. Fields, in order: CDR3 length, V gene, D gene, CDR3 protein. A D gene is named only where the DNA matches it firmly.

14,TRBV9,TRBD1,CASSPRTGTSGYTF
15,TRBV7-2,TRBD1,CASSPRTGGNYGYTF
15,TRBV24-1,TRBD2,CATSLAGVFADTQYF
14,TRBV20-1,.,CSASRGSSTDTQYF
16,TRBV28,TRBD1,CASSPYSGTGGETQYF
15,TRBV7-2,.,CASSLVWDRLDTQYF
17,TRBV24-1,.,CATGASTPGRNLDTQYF
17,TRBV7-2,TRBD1,CASSYKSTGDRAYEQYF
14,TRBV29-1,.,CSATGKEGVTEAFF
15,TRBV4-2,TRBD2,CASSLITGTTPRQYF
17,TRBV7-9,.,CASRVKGPHSGANVLTF
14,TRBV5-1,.,CASSLTGWSYEQYF
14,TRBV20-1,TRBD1,CSARVSGGRETQYF
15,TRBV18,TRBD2,CASSPGLAVSYEQYF
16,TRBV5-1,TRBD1,CASSPGQGPSQETQYF
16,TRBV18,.,CASSPHPRDLNTEAFF
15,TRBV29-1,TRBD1,CSVELWDREGEKLFF
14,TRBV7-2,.,CASSLIDGFYEQYF
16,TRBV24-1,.,CATSDANPGGNQPQHF
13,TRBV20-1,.,CSASEGPEYEQFF
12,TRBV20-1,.,CSGQGNLDTQYF
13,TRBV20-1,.,CSASQTSHYGYTF
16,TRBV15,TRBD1,CATSRDRGPSNYGYTF
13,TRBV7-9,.,CASSYDLGGGYTF
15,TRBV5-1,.,CASSLEPRDNSPLHF
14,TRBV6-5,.,CASSYGGPGNTIYF
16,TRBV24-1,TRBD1,CATSDPGQGSTGELFF
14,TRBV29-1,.,CSVGGRNSGNTIYF